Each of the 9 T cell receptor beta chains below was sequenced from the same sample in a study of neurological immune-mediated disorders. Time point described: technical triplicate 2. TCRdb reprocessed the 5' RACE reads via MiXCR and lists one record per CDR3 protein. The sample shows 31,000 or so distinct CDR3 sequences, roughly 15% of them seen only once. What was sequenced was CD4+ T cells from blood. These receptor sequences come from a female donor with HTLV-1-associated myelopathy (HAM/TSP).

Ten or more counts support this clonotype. The CDR3 loop is CSVAVRREETQYF. CDR3 DNA sequence: TGCAGCGTTGCAGTGAGACGGGAAGAGACCCAGTACTTC. The chain employs TRBV29-1 and TRBJ2-5; D not resolved. With 4 bases removed from V and 3 bases from J, the gap between germline ends came to 12 bases. The length of the CDR3 is 13 residues. The germline V gene encodes CDR1 SQVTM and CDR2 ANQGSEA.

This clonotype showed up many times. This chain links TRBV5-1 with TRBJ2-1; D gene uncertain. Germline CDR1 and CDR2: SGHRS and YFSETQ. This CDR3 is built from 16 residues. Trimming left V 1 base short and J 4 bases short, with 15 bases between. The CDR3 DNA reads TGCGCCAGCAGCTTGCTCCAGAAGAGCAGTTACAATGAGCAGTTCTTC. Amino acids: CASSLLQKSSYNEQFF.

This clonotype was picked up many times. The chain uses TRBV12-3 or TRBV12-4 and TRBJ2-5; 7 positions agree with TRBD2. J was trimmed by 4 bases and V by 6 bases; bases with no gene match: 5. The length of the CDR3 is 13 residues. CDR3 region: CASSRDYRETQYF. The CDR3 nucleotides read TGTGCCAGCAGCCGGGACTATCGAGAGACCCAGTACTTC.

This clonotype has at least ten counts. For the CDR3, the DNA is TGCGCCAGCAGCTTGGCCATCGACGGGGAGCTGTTTTTT. It yields the protein CASSLAIDGELFF. The chain employs TRBV5-1 and TRBJ2-2, with no clear D. Trimming removed 0 bases at V and 7 bases at J, with 7 bases between. This CDR3 spans 13 amino acids. Germline CDR1 is SGHRS and CDR2 is YFSETQ.

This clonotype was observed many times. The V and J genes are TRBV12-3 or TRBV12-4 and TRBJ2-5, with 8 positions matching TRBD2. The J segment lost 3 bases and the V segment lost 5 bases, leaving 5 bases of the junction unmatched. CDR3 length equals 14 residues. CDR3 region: CASSSSGREETQYF. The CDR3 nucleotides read TGTGCCAGCAGTAGCAGCGGGAGAGAAGAGACCCAGTACTTC.

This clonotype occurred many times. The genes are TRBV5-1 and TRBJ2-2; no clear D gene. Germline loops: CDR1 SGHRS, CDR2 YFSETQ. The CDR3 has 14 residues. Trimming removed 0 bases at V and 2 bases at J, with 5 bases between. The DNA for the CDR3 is TGCGCCAGCAGCTTGGAACTAAACACCGGGGAGCTGTTTTTT. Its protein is CASSLELNTGELFF. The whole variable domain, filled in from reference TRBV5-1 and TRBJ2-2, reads KAGVTQTPRYLIKTRGQQVTLSCSPISGHRSVSWYQQTPGQGLQFLFEYFSETQRNKGNFPGRFSGRQFSNSRSEMNVSTLELGDSALYLCASSLELNTGELFFGEGSRLTVL.

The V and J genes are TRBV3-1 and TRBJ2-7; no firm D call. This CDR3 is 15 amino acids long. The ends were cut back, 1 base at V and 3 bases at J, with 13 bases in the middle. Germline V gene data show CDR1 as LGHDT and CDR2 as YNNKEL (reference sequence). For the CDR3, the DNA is TGTGCCAGCAGCCAAGCTCGCGGCGAGATCTACGAGCAGTACTTC. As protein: CASSQARGEIYEQYF.

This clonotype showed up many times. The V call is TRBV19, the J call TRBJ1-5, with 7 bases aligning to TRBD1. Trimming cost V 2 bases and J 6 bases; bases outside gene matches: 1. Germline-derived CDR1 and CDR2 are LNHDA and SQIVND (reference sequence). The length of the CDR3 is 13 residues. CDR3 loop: CASSIQGVQPQHF. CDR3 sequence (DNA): TGTGCCAGTAGTATACAGGGGGTTCAGCCCCAGCATTTT.

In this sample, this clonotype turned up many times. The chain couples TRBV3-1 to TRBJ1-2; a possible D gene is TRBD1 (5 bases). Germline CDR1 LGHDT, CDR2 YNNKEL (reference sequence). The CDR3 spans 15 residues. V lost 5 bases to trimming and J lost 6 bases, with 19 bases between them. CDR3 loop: CASSSRDGRGNGYTF. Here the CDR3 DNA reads TGTGCCAGCAGCTCCCGGGACGGGAGGGGAAATGGCTACACCTTC.